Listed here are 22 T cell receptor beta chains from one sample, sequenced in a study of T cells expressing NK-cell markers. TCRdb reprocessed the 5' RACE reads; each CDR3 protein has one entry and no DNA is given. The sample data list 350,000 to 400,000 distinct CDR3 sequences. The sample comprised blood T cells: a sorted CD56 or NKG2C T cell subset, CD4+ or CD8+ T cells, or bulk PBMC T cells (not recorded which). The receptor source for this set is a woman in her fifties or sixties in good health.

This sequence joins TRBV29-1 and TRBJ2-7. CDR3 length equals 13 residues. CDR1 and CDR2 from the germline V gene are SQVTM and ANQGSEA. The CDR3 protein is CSVEQPSSYEQYF.

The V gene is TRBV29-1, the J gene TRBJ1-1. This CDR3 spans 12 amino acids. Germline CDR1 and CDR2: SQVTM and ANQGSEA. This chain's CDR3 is CSVLWGSGEAFF.

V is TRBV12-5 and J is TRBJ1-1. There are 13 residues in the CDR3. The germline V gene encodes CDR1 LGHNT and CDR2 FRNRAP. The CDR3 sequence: CASGSSWNTEAFF.

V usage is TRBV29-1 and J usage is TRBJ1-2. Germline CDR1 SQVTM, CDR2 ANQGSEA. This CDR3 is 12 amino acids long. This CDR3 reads CSVENRSDGYTF. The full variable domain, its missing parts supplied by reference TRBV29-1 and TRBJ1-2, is SAVISQKPSRDICQRGTSLTIQCQVDSQVTMMFWYRQQPGQSLTLIATANQGSEATYESGFVIDKFPISRPNLTFSTLTVSNMSPEDSSIYLCSVENRSDGYTFGSGTRLTVV.

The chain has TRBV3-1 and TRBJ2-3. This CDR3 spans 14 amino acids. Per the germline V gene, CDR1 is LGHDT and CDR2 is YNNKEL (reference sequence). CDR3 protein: CASSQDSYQDTQYF.

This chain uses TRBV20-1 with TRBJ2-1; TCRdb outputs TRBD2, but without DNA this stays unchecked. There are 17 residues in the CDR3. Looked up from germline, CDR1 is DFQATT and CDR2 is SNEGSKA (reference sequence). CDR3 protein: CSARDRSGSGNYNEQFF.

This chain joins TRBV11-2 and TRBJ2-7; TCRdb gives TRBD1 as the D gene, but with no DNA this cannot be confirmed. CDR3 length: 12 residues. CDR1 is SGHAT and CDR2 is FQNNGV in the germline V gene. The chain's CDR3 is CASTRGTYEQYF.

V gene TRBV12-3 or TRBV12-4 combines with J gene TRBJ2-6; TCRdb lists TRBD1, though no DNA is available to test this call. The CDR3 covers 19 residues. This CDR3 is CASSLAMGGAGSGANVLTF.

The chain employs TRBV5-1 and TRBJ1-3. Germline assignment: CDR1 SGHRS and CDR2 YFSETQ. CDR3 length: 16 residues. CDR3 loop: CASSEGFRSPGNTIYF.

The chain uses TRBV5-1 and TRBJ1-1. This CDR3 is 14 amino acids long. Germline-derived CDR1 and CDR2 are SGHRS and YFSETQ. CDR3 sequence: CASSTSTGEGEAFF. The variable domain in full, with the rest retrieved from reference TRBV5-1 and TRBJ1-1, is KAGVTQTPRYLIKTRGQQVTLSCSPISGHRSVSWYQQTPGQGLQFLFEYFSETQRNKGNFPGRFSGRQFSNSRSEMNVSTLELGDSALYLCASSTSTGEGEAFFGQGTRLTVV.

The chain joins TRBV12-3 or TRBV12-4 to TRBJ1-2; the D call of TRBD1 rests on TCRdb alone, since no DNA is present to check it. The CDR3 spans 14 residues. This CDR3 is CASSKSGSSYGYTF.

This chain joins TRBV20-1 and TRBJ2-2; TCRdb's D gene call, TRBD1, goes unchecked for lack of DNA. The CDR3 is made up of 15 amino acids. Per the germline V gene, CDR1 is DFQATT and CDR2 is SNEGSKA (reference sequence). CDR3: CSALSRGANTGELFF.

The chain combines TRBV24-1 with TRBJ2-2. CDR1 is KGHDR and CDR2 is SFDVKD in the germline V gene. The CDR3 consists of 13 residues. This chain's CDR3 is CATSDPTTKELFF.

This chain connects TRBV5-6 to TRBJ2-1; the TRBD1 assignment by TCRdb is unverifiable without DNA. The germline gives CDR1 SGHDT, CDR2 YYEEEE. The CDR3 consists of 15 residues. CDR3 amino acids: CASSSPGGTYNEQFF.

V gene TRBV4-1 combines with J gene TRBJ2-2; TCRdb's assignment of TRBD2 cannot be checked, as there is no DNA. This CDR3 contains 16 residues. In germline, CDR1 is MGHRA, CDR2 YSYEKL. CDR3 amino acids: CASSQVTSGITGELFF.

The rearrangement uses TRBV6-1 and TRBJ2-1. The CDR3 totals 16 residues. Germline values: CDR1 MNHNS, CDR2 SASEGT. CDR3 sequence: CASLSLQRSSYNEQFF.

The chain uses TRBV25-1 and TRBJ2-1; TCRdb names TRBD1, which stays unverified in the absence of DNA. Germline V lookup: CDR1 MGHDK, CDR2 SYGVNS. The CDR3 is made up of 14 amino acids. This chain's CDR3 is CASSLRGTVDEQFF.

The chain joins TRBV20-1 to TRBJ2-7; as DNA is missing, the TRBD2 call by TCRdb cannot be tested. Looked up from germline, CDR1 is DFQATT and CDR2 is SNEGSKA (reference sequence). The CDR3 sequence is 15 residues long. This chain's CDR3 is CSATKPGLPQHEQYF.

CDR3 sequence reads: CASTRSTSTTGELFF. The chain links TRBV12-3 or TRBV12-4 to TRBJ2-2. CDR3 length: 15 amino acids.

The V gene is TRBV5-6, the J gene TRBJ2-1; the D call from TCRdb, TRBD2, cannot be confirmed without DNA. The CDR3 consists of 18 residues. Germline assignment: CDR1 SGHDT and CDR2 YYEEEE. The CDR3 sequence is CASSLRETTSLTWNEQFF. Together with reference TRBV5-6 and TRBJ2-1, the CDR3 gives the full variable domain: DAGVTQSPTHLIKTRGQQVTLRCSPKSGHDTVSWYQQALGQGPQFIFQYYEEEERQRGNFPDRFSGHQFPNYSSELNVNALLLGDSALYLCASSLRETTSLTWNEQFFGPGTRLTVL.

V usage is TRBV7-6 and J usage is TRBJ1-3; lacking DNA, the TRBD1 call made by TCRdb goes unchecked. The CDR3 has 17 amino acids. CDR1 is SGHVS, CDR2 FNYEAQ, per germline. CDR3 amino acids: CASSLAVPGGSGNTIYF.

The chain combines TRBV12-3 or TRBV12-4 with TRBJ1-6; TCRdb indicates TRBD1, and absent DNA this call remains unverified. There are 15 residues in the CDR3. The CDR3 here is CASSSGQGVNSPLHF.